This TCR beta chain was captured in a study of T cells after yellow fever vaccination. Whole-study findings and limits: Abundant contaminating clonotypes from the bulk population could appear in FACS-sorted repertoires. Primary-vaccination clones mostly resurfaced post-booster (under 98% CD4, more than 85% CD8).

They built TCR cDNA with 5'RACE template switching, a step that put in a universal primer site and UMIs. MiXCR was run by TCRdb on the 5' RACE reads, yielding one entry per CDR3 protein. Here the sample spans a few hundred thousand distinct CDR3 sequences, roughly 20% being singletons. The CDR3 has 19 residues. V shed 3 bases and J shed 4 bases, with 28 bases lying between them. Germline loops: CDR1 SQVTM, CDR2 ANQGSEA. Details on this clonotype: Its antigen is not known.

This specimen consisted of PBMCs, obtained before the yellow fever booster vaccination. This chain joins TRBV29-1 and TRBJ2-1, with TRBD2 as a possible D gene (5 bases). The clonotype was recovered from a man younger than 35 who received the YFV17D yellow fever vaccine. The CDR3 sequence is CSVDRSGRIPIMGYNEQFF. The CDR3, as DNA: TGCAGCGTTGATCGGTCGGGGAGAATCCCGATCATGGGGTACAATGAGCAGTTCTTC.